Following are 14 T cell receptor beta chains from one sample sequenced in a study of blood T cell repertoires in COVID-19 (dated by TCRdb to about 2020). Receptor libraries were prepared by the immunoSEQ multiplex PCR assay. TCRdb mirrors the immuneACCESS table, restricted to in-frame sequences. Some clones are absent from its copies; in checked studies, under half trace to an unresolved V gene, and the reason for the others is unknown. The sample includes about 250,000 clones, with over 75% observed a single time. The ten largest clones add up to roughly 2.3% of the sample. The source material was PBMCs or T cells enriched from blood (not recorded which). Every receptor here comes from a woman aged 18-35 years who had recovered from COVID-19.

This clone was seen at least ten times. This sequence joins TRBV9 and TRBJ1-6; no definite D call. V lost 0 bases and J lost 13, with 14 bases in between. Looked up from germline, CDR1 is SGDLS and CDR2 is YYNGEE. There are 14 residues in the CDR3. The CDR3 here is CASSVGPEVSPLHF. The CDR3 bases are TGTGCCAGCAGCGTAGGTCCAGAGGTCTCGCCCCTCCACTTT.

The chain is built from TRBV2 and TRBJ1-2; D is perhaps TRBD1 (6 bases). Germline values: CDR1 SNHLY, CDR2 FYNNEI. V was clipped by 6 bases and J by 4 bases, with 15 bases between them. CDR3 length: 14 residues. This CDR3 is CASSGGAGTYGYTF. The CDR3 DNA reads TGTGCCAGCAGCGGGGGGGCTGGTACCTATGGCTACACCTTC.

The CDR3 nucleotides read TGCGCCAGCAGCCAAGATTGGAGGGGACTGAATGAAAAACTGTTTTTT. It encodes CASSQDWRGLNEKLFF. J is TRBJ1-4 and V is TRBV4-1; D perhaps matches TRBD1 (5 bases). The CDR3 spans 16 residues. CDR1 MGHRA and CDR2 YSYEKL come from the germline V gene. Trimming removed 0 bases from V and 5 bases from J, with 13 bases in between.

The rearrangement links TRBV5-1 to TRBJ2-5, with D maybe TRBD2 (5 bases). V was pared by 0 bases and J by 5 bases, with 14 bases between. The germline gives CDR1 SGHRS, CDR2 YFSETQ. This CDR3 is 15 amino acids long. DNA of the CDR3: TGCGCCAGCAGCTTGGTGGCTAGCAAGGAGGAGACCCAGTACTTC. Translated: CASSLVASKEETQYF.

This clone was counted between two and nine times. The chain carries TRBV2 and TRBJ2-4, with a tentative D call TRBD2 (7 bases). Germline V gene sequence: CDR1 SNHLY, CDR2 FYNNEI. V lost 1 base to trimming and J lost 0 bases, with 10 bases between them. This CDR3 contains 16 residues. This CDR3 is CASSEEGGIAKNIQYF. The CDR3 coding sequence is TGTGCCAGCAGTGAAGAGGGGGGGATAGCCAAAAACATTCAGTACTTC.

The genes are TRBV6-5 and TRBJ2-1; 8 bases match TRBD2. Germline loops: CDR1 MNHEY, CDR2 SVGAGI. The junction had 12 bases not matched to a gene; V was cut back by 7 bases and J by 7 bases. The CDR3 runs to 15 residues. The CDR3: CASTRGAGGGNEQFF. As DNA, the CDR3 is TGTGCCAGCACCCGGGGGGCGGGGGGAGGAAATGAGCAGTTCTTC.

This chain uses TRBV5-1 with TRBJ2-2; 8 bases match TRBD1. This CDR3 has 15 residues. J was trimmed by 6 bases and V by 3 bases; bases with no gene match: 7. The germline gives CDR1 SGHRS, CDR2 YFSETQ. The CDR3 loop reads CASSSSTGAAGELFF. The CDR3 DNA sequence: TGCGCCAGCAGCTCCTCGACAGGGGCTGCCGGGGAGCTGTTTTTT.

This rearrangement joins TRBV2 to TRBJ1-1, with TRBD1 as a possible D gene (6 bases). V was cut by 0 bases and J by 8 bases, with 10 bases left in between. Germline values: CDR1 SNHLY, CDR2 FYNNEI. The CDR3 extends over 13 amino acids. The CDR3 nucleotides read TGTGCCAGCAGTGAAGCCAGGGGAGGGGAAGCTTTCTTT. Amino acid sequence: CASSEARGGEAFF.

This chain connects TRBV2 to TRBJ1-6, with unresolved D. CDR3 length: 14 amino acids. In germline, CDR1 is SNHLY, CDR2 FYNNEI. The V gene lost 2 bases and the J gene lost 10 bases, with 12 bases spanning the gap. CDR3 bases: TGTGCCAGCAGTGAAAGGCCACAGCACTCACCCCTCCACTTT. It encodes CASSERPQHSPLHF.

The chain links TRBV5-1 to TRBJ1-5, with D possibly TRBD1 on 6 matching bases. V was trimmed by 0 bases and J by 6 bases, leaving 13 bases between them. CDR1 is SGHRS, CDR2 YFSETQ, per germline. This CDR3 spans 15 amino acids. This CDR3 reads CASSLETGVGQPQHF. The CDR3 coding sequence is TGCGCCAGCAGCTTGGAGACAGGTGTCGGTCAGCCCCAGCATTTT.

The V gene is TRBV6-5, the J gene TRBJ2-7; TRBD2 is a possible D gene (6 bases). The CDR3 has 16 residues. In germline, CDR1 is MNHEY, CDR2 SVGAGI. Trimming shortened V by 2 bases and J by 5 bases, and 19 bases separated the two germline ends. The CDR3 coding sequence is TGTGCCAGCAGTTACCTCCCGAGGCGGGGCGGCCACGAGCAGTACTTC. Protein product: CASSYLPRRGGHEQYF.

The chain employs TRBV2 and TRBJ1-2, with TRBD1 matching 7 bases. J was trimmed by 4 bases and V by 4 bases; bases with no gene match: 3. The CDR3 spans 13 residues. The V gene's germline CDR1 is SNHLY and CDR2 FYNNEI. The CDR3 region is CASSATGAYGYTF. CDR3 DNA: TGTGCCAGCAGTGCTACAGGGGCCTATGGCTACACCTTC.

This chain's CDR3 is CASKSGGSYEQYF. CDR3 nucleotide sequence: TGTGCCAGCAAGTCAGGGGGCTCCTACGAGCAGTACTTC. This chain uses TRBV12-3 or TRBV12-4 with TRBJ2-7, with 7 bases identical to TRBD1. The CDR3 runs 13 residues. V shed 7 bases, J shed 0 bases, and the junction held 3 bases outside the gene matches.

The rearrangement joins TRBV5-1 to TRBJ2-7, with D tentatively TRBD1 (6 bases). The CDR3 length is 12 residues. Trimming shortened V by 0 bases and J by 6 bases, and 7 bases separated the two germline ends. CDR1 is SGHRS, CDR2 YFSETQ, per germline. Here the CDR3 reads CASSLEGGEQYF. CDR3 sequence (DNA): TGCGCCAGCAGCTTGGAAGGGGGCGAGCAGTACTTC.